The T cell receptor beta chain described here comes from a study of immune evolution from preneoplasia to lung adenocarcinoma. Study at large: HLA loss of heterozygosity: under 7.5% AIS, approximately 15% MIA, over 25% ADC, none AAH.

The length of the CDR3 is 13 residues. The V and J ends lost 4 bases and 13 bases respectively, with 14 bases between them. Germline lookup yields CDR1 MNHNS and CDR2 SASEGT. Some clones are missing from TCRdb's copy, which holds only in-frame ones; the method was immunoSEQ multiplex PCR. In the table there are approximately 9,600 clones, 77% of which are singletons. The source of this sequence is a person aged 60-79 years with lung adenocarcinoma. Material: FFPE lung adenocarcinoma in situ tissue. J is TRBJ1-6 and V is TRBV6-1, with no clear D. CDR3 nucleotide sequence: TGTGCCAGCAGTGTGCCAGATGAACGCCCCCTCCACTTT. This gives the protein CASSVPDERPLHF.